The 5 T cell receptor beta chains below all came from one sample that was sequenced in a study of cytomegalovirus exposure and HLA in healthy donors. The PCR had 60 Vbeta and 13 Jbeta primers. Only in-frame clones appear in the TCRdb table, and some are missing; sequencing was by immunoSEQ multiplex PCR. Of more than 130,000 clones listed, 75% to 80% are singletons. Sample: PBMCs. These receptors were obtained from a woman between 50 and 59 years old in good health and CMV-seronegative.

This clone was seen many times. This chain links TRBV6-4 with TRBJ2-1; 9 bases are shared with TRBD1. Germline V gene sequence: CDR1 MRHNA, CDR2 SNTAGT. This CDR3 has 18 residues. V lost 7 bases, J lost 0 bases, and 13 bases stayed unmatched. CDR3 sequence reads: CASKTGGDNLSSYNEQFF. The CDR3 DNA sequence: TGTGCCAGCAAGACAGGGGGTGATAACCTCAGCTCCTACAATGAGCAGTTCTTC.

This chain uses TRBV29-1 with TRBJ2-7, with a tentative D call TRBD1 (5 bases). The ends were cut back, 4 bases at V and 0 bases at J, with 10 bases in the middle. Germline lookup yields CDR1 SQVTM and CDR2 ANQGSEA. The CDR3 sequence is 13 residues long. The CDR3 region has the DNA TGCAGCGTTGCAGGGATTCTCTCCTACGAGCAGTACTTC. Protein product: CSVAGILSYEQYF.

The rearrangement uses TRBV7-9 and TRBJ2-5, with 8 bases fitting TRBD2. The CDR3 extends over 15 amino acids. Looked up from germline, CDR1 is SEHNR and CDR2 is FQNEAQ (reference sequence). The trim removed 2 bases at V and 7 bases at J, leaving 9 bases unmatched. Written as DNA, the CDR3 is TGTGCCAGCAGCTTATTTAATGCGGGGGGCATGACCCAGTACTTC. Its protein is CASSLFNAGGMTQYF.

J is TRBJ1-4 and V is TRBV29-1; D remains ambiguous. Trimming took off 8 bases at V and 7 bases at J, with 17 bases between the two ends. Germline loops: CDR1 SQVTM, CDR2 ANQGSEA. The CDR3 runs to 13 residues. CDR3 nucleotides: TGCAGCCCTGAGGTCCGGTCTAGTGAAAAACTGTTTTTT. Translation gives CSPEVRSSEKLFF. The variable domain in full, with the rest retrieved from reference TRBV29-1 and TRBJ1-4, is SAVISQKPSRDICQRGTSLTIQCQVDSQVTMMFWYRQQPGQSLTLIATANQGSEATYESGFVIDKFPISRPNLTFSTLTVSNMSPEDSSIYLCSPEVRSSEKLFFGSGTQLSVL.

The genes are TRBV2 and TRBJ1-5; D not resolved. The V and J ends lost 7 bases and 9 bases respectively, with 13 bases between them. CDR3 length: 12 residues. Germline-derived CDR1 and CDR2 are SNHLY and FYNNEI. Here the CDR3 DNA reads TGTGCCAGCAACATTAACGAGGGGCCCCAGCATTTT. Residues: CASNINEGPQHF.